The sequence of this T cell receptor beta chain was determined in a study of T cell repertoires in cytomegalovirus infection. Via MiXCR, TCRdb re-called the reads, giving one row per CDR3 protein. There are tens of thousands of distinct CDR3 sequences in the sample; roughly a fifth occur only once, and more than 25% lies in the top ten. Germline V lookup: CDR1 MNHNY, CDR2 SVGAGI (reference sequence). Trimming shortened V by 7 bases and J by 6 bases, and 16 bases separated the two germline ends. The CDR3 covers 14 residues. With regard to this clonotype: Its matching antigen is unknown.

The specimen comprised CD8+ T cells from cultured PBMCs, sampled from culture after CMV antigen stimulation. This receptor was identified in a human donor in good health (CMV status not recorded). Some clones in this sample may be carry-over from other donors' samples. The chain employs TRBV6-6 and TRBJ1-5; D gene unclear. CDR3 loop: CASTDRGLGQPQHF. The CDR3 nucleotides are TGTGCCAGCACCGACCGGGGTCTGGGTCAGCCCCAGCATTTT.